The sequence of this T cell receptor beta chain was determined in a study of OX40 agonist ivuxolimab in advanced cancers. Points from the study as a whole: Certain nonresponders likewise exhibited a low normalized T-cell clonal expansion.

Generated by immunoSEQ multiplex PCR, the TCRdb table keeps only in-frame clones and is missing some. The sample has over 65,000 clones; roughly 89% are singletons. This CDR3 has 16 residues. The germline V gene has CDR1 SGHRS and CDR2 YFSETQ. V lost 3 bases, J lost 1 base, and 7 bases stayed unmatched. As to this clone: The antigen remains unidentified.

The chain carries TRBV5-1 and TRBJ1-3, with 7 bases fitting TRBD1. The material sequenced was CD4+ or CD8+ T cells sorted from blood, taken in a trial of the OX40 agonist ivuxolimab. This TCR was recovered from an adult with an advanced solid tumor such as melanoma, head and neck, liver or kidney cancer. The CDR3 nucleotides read TGCGCCAGCAGCTCAGACAGGGCAGGGTCTGGAAACACCATATATTTT. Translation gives CASSSDRAGSGNTIYF.